Below, 25 T cell receptor beta chains from the same sample are listed, as sequenced in a study of post-analysis software for immune sequencing data. Their cognate antigens are unknown. Study-wide points: With TRBV5-6, TRBV5-1 and TRBV20-1 included, about five TRBV segments were more frequent in patients than in controls.

Unique molecular identifiers tagged the TCR beta cDNA libraries. TCRdb independently ran MiXCR on the PCR reads; one entry per CDR3 protein. Of approximately 730,000 distinct CDR3 sequences in the sample, around 27% were seen once. Sequenced: blood. The receptor source for this set is a girl under 18 with multiple sclerosis.

There are a few counts of this clonotype. The J gene is TRBJ2-6, the V gene TRBV29-1; D is undetermined. Germline CDR1 and CDR2: SQVTM and ANQGSEA. CDR3 length: 14 residues. V was pared by 4 bases and J by 0 bases, with 7 bases between. The CDR3 DNA follows: TGCAGCGTTGTGCCAGGCTCTGGGGCCAACGTCCTGACTTTC. As protein: CSVVPGSGANVLTF.

The table lists this clonotype with a few counts. CDR3 bases: TGTGCCAGCAGCTCAGGGCAGGTTACCTACGAGCAGTACTTC. It codes for CASSSGQVTYEQYF. The genes are TRBV11-2 and TRBJ2-7; possibly TRBD1 for D (5 bases). Germline values: CDR1 SGHAT, CDR2 FQNNGV. Trimming removed 4 bases at V and 2 bases at J, with 12 bases between. This CDR3 comprises 14 residues.

V is TRBV28 and J is TRBJ2-7, with unresolved D. The CDR3 consists of 14 residues. CDR1 and CDR2 from the germline V gene are MDHEN and SYDVKM. Deletions cut 8 bases from V and 2 bases from J, with 16 bases between. The CDR3 DNA reads TGTGCCAGCCTTCCTGACGATGGGGCCTACGAGCAGTACTTC. The encoded protein is CASLPDDGAYEQYF.

This clonotype showed up just a few times. The J gene is TRBJ2-6, the V gene TRBV5-1; 8 nucleotides agree with TRBD1. CDR3 length equals 18 residues. V lost 0 bases to trimming and J lost 1 base; unmatched junction nucleotides: 6. Germline CDR1 SGHRS, CDR2 YFSETQ. In DNA, the CDR3 is TGCGCCAGCAGCTTGGAGGGCAGGGGGCTATCTGGGGCCAACGTCCTGACTTTC. This gives the protein CASSLEGRGLSGANVLTF.

This clonotype was detected ten times or more. The chain uses TRBV9 and TRBJ2-1; D gene unclear. There are 13 residues in the CDR3. V gave up 0 bases and J gave up 13 bases, with 14 bases separating them. In germline, CDR1 is SGDLS, CDR2 YYNGEE. The CDR3 sequence is CASSVALLELQFF. CDR3 coding DNA: TGTGCCAGCAGCGTAGCTTTATTGGAGCTTCAGTTCTTC.

This clonotype was observed a handful of times. V is TRBV7-9 and J is TRBJ2-1; either TRBD1 or TRBD2 may fit D (5 bases each). CDR3 length: 15 residues. Trimming cost V 1 base and J 12 bases, with 19 bases left between them. Germline-derived CDR1 and CDR2 are SEHNR and FQNEAQ (reference sequence). CDR3 bases: TGTGCCAGCAGCTTAGAGCTACTAGGGGTTTTGGTGCAGTTCTTC. Translation: CASSLELLGVLVQFF. Supplemented by reference TRBV7-9 and TRBJ2-1, the full variable domain reads DTGVSQNPRHKITKRGQNVTFRCDPISEHNRLYWYRQTLGQGPEFLTYFQNEAQLEKSRLLSDRFSAERPKGSFSTLEIQRTEQGDSAMYLCASSLELLGVLVQFFGPGTRLTVL.

There are a few counts of this clonotype. The V call is TRBV7-2, the J call TRBJ2-7; D assignment may be TRBD1 or TRBD2 (5 bases each). The end of the DNA aligns better with TRBJ2-5, so the J call may be wrong. Germline CDR1 and CDR2: SGHTA and FQGNSA. This CDR3 has 17 residues. In DNA form, the CDR3 reads TGTGCCAGCAGGAAATGGGGCGGGTCCCGTGGTCCGGAGACCCAGTACTTC. Amino acids: CASRKWGGSRGPETQYF.

This chain uses TRBV10-3 with TRBJ1-1; unclear D gene. V was clipped by 6 bases and J by 5 bases, with 13 bases between them. The CDR3 loop spans 13 amino acids. Per germline, CDR1 ENHRY and CDR2 SYGVKD. The DNA for the CDR3 is TGTGCCATCAGCCGGCTCGAAGGGACTGAAGCTTTCTTT. As protein: CAISRLEGTEAFF.

A remark on this clonotype: This clone may be a read error of a much larger clone one base away. The chain is built from TRBV20-1 and TRBJ2-6, with TRBD2 matching over 7 bases. The CDR3 is 13 residues long. Germline V gives CDR1 DFQATT, CDR2 SNEGSKA (reference sequence). The CDR3 spells CSPGGSGVNVLTF. CDR3 bases: TGCAGCCCCGGGGGGAGCGGGGTCAACGTCCTGACTTTC.

This clonotype has a count of ten or more. The chain is built from TRBV10-2 and TRBJ2-1; 7 nucleotides line up with TRBD2. From germline, CDR1 is WSHSY and CDR2 SAAADI. CDR3 size: 16 residues. The trim removed 0 bases at V and 4 bases at J, leaving 6 bases unmatched. Written as DNA, the CDR3 is TGCGCCAGCAGTGAGTCTAGGGCTAGCGGTTACAATGAGCAGTTCTTC. This translates into CASSESRASGYNEQFF.

This sequence joins TRBV27 and TRBJ2-1, with 10 bases identical to TRBD2. Germline V gene data show CDR1 as MNHEY and CDR2 as SMNVEV (reference sequence). This CDR3 comprises 15 residues. V lost 6 bases, J lost 0 bases, and 2 bases stayed unmatched. The CDR3 DNA follows: TGTGCCAGCAGGCGACTAGCGGGCTCCTACAATGAGCAGTTCTTC. Its translation is CASRRLAGSYNEQFF.

This chain's CDR3 is CASSEAFPYEQYF. Written as DNA, the CDR3 is TGTGCCAGCAGTGAAGCCTTCCCCTACGAGCAGTACTTC. The rearrangement uses TRBV2 and TRBJ2-7; D remains unclear. CDR3 length equals 13 residues. Trimming took off 0 bases at V and 2 bases at J, with 5 bases between the two ends. Germline CDR1 and CDR2: SNHLY and FYNNEI.

To note about this clonotype: This may be a read error, as it is one base from a much larger clone. The chain carries TRBV29-1 and TRBJ2-6; the D gene is possibly TRBD1 (5 bases). The CDR3 is 13 residues long. CDR1 is SQVTM and CDR2 is ANQGSEA in the germline V gene. CDR3 coding DNA: TGCAGCGTTCGAAAGGCTGGGGCCGACGTCCTGACTTTC. It is translated as CSVRKAGADVLTF.

This chain links TRBV27 with TRBJ2-5, with 9 bases aligning to TRBD1. CDR3 length: 18 residues. Losses at the gene ends were 1 base for V and 3 bases for J; bases not matched to a gene: 12. CDR1 MNHEY and CDR2 SMNVEV come from the germline V gene (reference sequence). The CDR3, as DNA: TGTGCCAGCAGTTTATACCCCTCCGGGACAGGGACCAAAGAGACCCAGTACTTC. Its protein product is CASSLYPSGTGTKETQYF.

This clonotype was picked up many times. As DNA, the CDR3 is TGTGCCAGCAGCCCGGCGCGCACAGATACGCAGTATTTT. Amino acid sequence: CASSPARTDTQYF. V is TRBV11-2 and J is TRBJ2-3; D is unclear. Germline CDR1 is SGHAT and CDR2 is FQNNGV. V lost 5 bases to trimming and J lost 1 base, with 7 bases between them. The CDR3 is 13 residues long.

This clonotype was counted a few times. The chain recombines TRBV6-1 with TRBJ2-2; TRBD1 matches 8 bases. J was trimmed by 7 bases and V by 6 bases; bases with no gene match: 4. The germline V gene has CDR1 MNHNS and CDR2 SASEGT. CDR3 length: 13 residues. Here the CDR3 DNA reads TGTGCCAGCAGACGACAGGGGATCGGGGAGCTGTTTTTT. Translated, it gives CASRRQGIGELFF.

This clonotype was counted a few times. A read error may be the cause here, since a much bigger clone is one base away. V usage is TRBV7-9 and J usage is TRBJ1-5; the D is unclear. Trimming removed 5 bases from V and 2 bases from J, with 7 bases in between. This CDR3 comprises 13 residues. Germline V gives CDR1 SEHNR, CDR2 FQNEAQ (reference sequence). CDR3 region: CASSPVGNQPQHF. The CDR3 DNA follows: TGTGCCAGCAGCCCCGTGGGCAATCAGCCCCAGCATTTT. Full variable domain (outside the CDR3, taken from reference TRBV7-9 and TRBJ1-5): DTGVSQNPRHKITKRGQNVTFRCDPISEHNRLYWYRQTLGQGPEFLTYFQNEAQLEKSRLLSDRFSAERPKGSFSTLEIQRTEQGDSAMYLCASSPVGNQPQHFGDGTRLSIL.

Note on this clonotype: This may be a read error, as it is one base from a much larger clone. CDR3 sequence reads: CASGYGAASTDTQYF. CDR3 bases: TGTGCCAGCGGTTACGGGGCAGCTAGCACAGATACGCAGTATTTT. The chain recombines TRBV6-5 with TRBJ2-3; D may be TRBD1 or TRBD2 (5 bases each). The CDR3 has 15 residues. The germline gives CDR1 MNHEY, CDR2 SVGAGI.

Points on this clonotype: A much more abundant neighbour one base away suggests this may be a read error. This chain uses TRBV5-1 with TRBJ2-3; D not certain. The CDR3 is made up of 15 amino acids. Germline lookup yields CDR1 SGHRS and CDR2 YFSETQ. The chain's CDR3 is CASGLVGRSTDTQYF. DNA for the CDR3: TGCGCCAGCGGCTTGGTCGGCAGAAGCACAGATACGCAGTATTTT.

This chain links TRBV10-3 with TRBJ1-5, with unresolved D. V gave up 3 bases and J gave up 6 bases, with 6 bases separating them. The CDR3 spans 12 residues. Germline V CDR1 and CDR2: ENHRY, SYGVKD. CDR3 sequence: CAISDQVQPQHF. CDR3 sequence (DNA): TGTGCCATCAGTGATCAGGTTCAGCCCCAGCATTTT.

The rearrangement links TRBV2 to TRBJ2-7; D call uncertain. Germline CDR1 SNHLY, CDR2 FYNNEI. The CDR3 contains 15 residues. V was pared by 9 bases and J by 5 bases, with 23 bases between. The chain's CDR3 is CARGLARLGSHEQYF. The CDR3 DNA reads TGTGCCAGGGGGTTGGCCAGGCTAGGGTCCCACGAGCAGTACTTC.

A few counts support this clonotype. The V gene is TRBV20-1, the J gene TRBJ2-3, with 12 nucleotides matching TRBD2. The CDR3 consists of 15 residues. Germline V CDR1 and CDR2: DFQATT, SNEGSKA (reference sequence). The junction had 2 bases not matched to a gene; V was cut back by 1 base and J by 3 bases. The CDR3 nucleotides read TGCAGTGCTAGAGGGACTAGCGGGGAGACAGATACGCAGTATTTT. It translates to CSARGTSGETDTQYF.

This clonotype was picked up a small number of times. DNA of the CDR3: TGTGCCAGCAGCCAATCGAGTAATCAGCCCCAGCATTTT. Translation gives CASSQSSNQPQHF. The gene calls are TRBV4-2 and TRBJ1-5, with unresolved D. Germline V gene sequence: CDR1 LGHNA, CDR2 YNFKEQ. Trimming cost V 2 bases and J 4 bases, with 6 bases left between them. This CDR3 spans 13 amino acids.

J is TRBJ2-5 and V is TRBV27; TRBD1 is a possible D gene (7 bases). Germline-derived CDR1 and CDR2 are MNHEY and SMNVEV (reference sequence). This CDR3 is 15 amino acids long. With 6 bases removed from V and 4 bases from J, the gap between germline ends came to 18 bases. CDR3 loop: CASSFWRGLGETQYF. The CDR3 nucleotides are TGTGCCAGCAGCTTTTGGAGGGGGCTGGGAGAGACCCAGTACTTC.

V usage is TRBV4-3 and J usage is TRBJ2-3; 9 nucleotides match TRBD1. V lost 0 bases, J lost 3 bases, and 4 bases stayed unmatched. Germline CDR1 and CDR2: LGHNA and YSLEER. CDR3 size: 16 residues. Here the CDR3 DNA reads TGCGCCAGCAGCCAAGATTCCGACAGGGGGACAGATACGCAGTATTTT. Translation: CASSQDSDRGTDTQYF.